The TCR beta chain under discussion was sequenced for a study of Ad26.COV2.S vaccination and SARS-CoV-2 variants. Generated by immunoSEQ multiplex PCR, the TCRdb table keeps only in-frame clones and is missing some. Here the sample spans about 460,000 clones, roughly 87% being singletons. Documented treatment: some 20 received Ad26.COV2.S at low or high dose, single or two shots; roughly five received placebo; per-sample allocation not given. Vaccine and placebo recipients were sampled on day 63 after the first injection. Trimming shortened V by 4 bases and J by 4 bases, and 11 bases separated the two germline ends. Germline CDR1 and CDR2: LGHDT and YNNKEL (reference sequence). The CDR3 has 14 residues.

The TCR originated in a person between 18 and 65 years old who received the Ad26.COV2.S COVID-19 vaccine or a placebo. V is TRBV3-1 (or the pseudogene TRBV3-2) and J is TRBJ1-5, with unresolved D. The source was peripheral blood, collected in a trial of Ad26.COV2.S vaccine versus placebo. The CDR3 DNA sequence: TGTGCCAGCAGCCCAATCGGAAGTAATCAGCCCCAGCATTTT. Encoded protein: CASSPIGSNQPQHF.